The rows below give T cell receptor beta chains drawn from one sample of a study of CD8 T cells in ankylosing spondylitis. TCRdb used MiXCR to reprocess the 5' RACE reads, holding one entry per CDR3 protein. Of some 250,000 distinct CDR3 sequences in the sample, about 24% are singletons; the top ten hold over 0.55%. Sequencing used blood, either unsorted or a sorted T cell fraction (not recorded which). The source is a male donor with ankylosing spondylitis or in good health (not recorded which). CDR3s include the opening cysteine and the closing phenylalanine or tryptophan. The D gene is left open where the match is weak. Some rows have no size entry. The others give once, few or many, or a class for an expanded clone.

v_call	d_call	j_call	clone_size	cdr3_aa	cdr3_nt
TRBV10-3	.	TRBJ2-5	many	CAISGGETQYF	TGTGCCATCAGCGGGGGCGAGACCCAGTACTTC
TRBV7-9	TRBD1	TRBJ2-7	few	CASSPIGQGDHEQYF	TGTGCCAGCAGCCCAATCGGACAGGGGGACCACGAGCAGTACTTC
TRBV10-3	TRBD1	TRBJ1-4	.	CAISGQGSAKLFF	TGTGCCATCAGTGGACAGGGAAGCGCAAAACTGTTTTTT
TRBV24-1	.	TRBJ2-5	many	CATSDYGRTQETQYF	TGTGCCACCAGTGATTACGGCAGGACTCAAGAGACCCAGTACTTC
TRBV20-1	.	TRBJ1-1	.	CSARRGGSEAFF	TGCAGTGCTAGGCGGGGGGGCTCTGAAGCTTTCTTT
TRBV20-1	.	TRBJ2-7	few	CSAVDIPYEQYF	TGCAGTGCTGTCGACATACCCTACGAGCAGTACTTC
TRBV20-1	.	TRBJ1-1	.	CSASEGDTEAFF	TGCAGTGCTAGTGAGGGAGACACTGAAGCTTTCTTT
TRBV20-1	.	TRBJ2-5	many	CSAYFGNPKEETQYF	TGCAGTGCTTACTTCGGGAACCCTAAGGAGGAGACCCAGTACTTC
TRBV20-1	TRBD1	TRBJ2-3	many	CSARQDRVEDTQYF	TGCAGTGCTAGACAGGACAGGGTTGAAGATACGCAGTATTTT
TRBV29-1	TRBD2	TRBJ2-7	many	CSVARTSPPRGEQYF	TGCAGCGTTGCCCGGACTAGCCCGCCAAGAGGGGAGCAGTACTTC
TRBV6-5	.	TRBJ1-2	many	CASSYSLVGRNYGYTF	TGTGCCAGCAGTTACTCGCTTGTGGGCAGGAACTATGGCTACACCTTC
TRBV11-2	TRBD2	TRBJ2-1	many	CASSRRPGTSWEANEQFF	TGTGCCAGCAGCCGACGTCCCGGGACTAGTTGGGAGGCAAATGAGCAGTTCTTC
TRBV13	.	TRBJ2-7	many	CASSPGVREQYF	TGTGCCAGCAGCCCCGGGGTGCGCGAGCAGTACTTC
TRBV6-5	.	TRBJ1-1	few	CASSYSRDVGAAFF	TGTGCCAGCAGTTACTCGCGGGACGTTGGGGCAGCTTTCTTT
TRBV20-1	.	TRBJ2-3	few	CSARDVGPGTQYF	TGCAGTGCTAGAGATGTGGGGCCCGGAACGCAGTATTTT
TRBV20-1	.	TRBJ2-3	many	CSARETYLDTQYF	TGCAGTGCTAGAGAAACCTACCTCGATACGCAGTATTTT
TRBV3-1	.	TRBJ2-7	few	CASSQVSGSHEQYF	TGTGCCAGCAGCCAAGTTTCAGGGAGCCACGAGCAGTACTTC